One sample yielded the 22 T cell receptor beta chains listed below, sequenced in a study of T cell repertoires in cytomegalovirus infection. TCRdb passed the reads through MiXCR, listing each CDR3 protein once. The data show 640,000 or so distinct CDR3 sequences, roughly a third seen once. The antigens of these receptors remain unknown. Sequences were derived from cultured PBMCs, sampled from culture after CMV antigen stimulation. Source of these receptors: a human donor in good health (CMV status not recorded). Some clones in this sample may be carry-over from other donors' samples.

In this sample, this clonotype turned up a few times. This sequence joins TRBV10-2 and TRBJ2-5; D could derive from TRBD1 or TRBD2 (6 bases each). V was cut by 8 bases and J by 3 bases, with 16 bases left in between. Germline V lookup: CDR1 WSHSY, CDR2 SAAADI. This CDR3 comprises 14 residues. In DNA, the CDR3 is TGCGCCAGCCGAAGGACCGGGGGCGAAGAGACCCAGTACTTC. Translating gives CASRRTGGEETQYF.

The rearrangement joins TRBV24-1 to TRBJ2-5, with 8 bases identical to TRBD2. The CDR3 loop spans 14 amino acids. V trimming: 9 bases; J trimming: 2 bases; junction bases outside the gene matches: 7. Germline V gene sequence: CDR1 KGHDR, CDR2 SFDVKD. The CDR3 protein is CATRQAGGQETQYF. The CDR3, as DNA: TGTGCCACCCGCCAGGCGGGGGGACAAGAGACCCAGTACTTC.

This chain links TRBV29-1 with TRBJ2-2, with a tentative D call TRBD1 (5 bases). The V gene's germline CDR1 is SQVTM and CDR2 ANQGSEA. There are 12 residues in the CDR3. V gave up 4 bases and J gave up 6 bases, with 9 bases separating them. The CDR3 loop is CSVVGEAGELFF. The CDR3 nucleotides are TGCAGCGTTGTAGGGGAAGCCGGGGAGCTGTTTTTT.

This rearrangement joins TRBV6-2 or TRBV6-3 to TRBJ1-2, with D unresolved. V was cut by 5 bases and J by 8 bases, with 15 bases left in between. CDR3 length: 13 residues. The V gene's germline CDR1 is MNHEY and CDR2 SVGEGT. The CDR3 protein is CASSGPNPKGYTF. The CDR3, as DNA: TGTGCCAGCAGTGGTCCTAACCCGAAAGGCTACACCTTC.

The J gene is TRBJ2-7, the V gene TRBV19; D might be TRBD1 (6 bases). This CDR3 spans 13 amino acids. Trimming took off 5 bases at V and 11 bases at J, with 19 bases between the two ends. CDR1 LNHDA and CDR2 SQIVND come from the germline V gene (reference sequence). CDR3 region: CASSSRSGAEEYF. The CDR3, as DNA: TGTGCCAGTAGTTCTCGATCAGGGGCAGAGGAGTACTTC.

J is TRBJ2-5 and V is TRBV25-1, with a tentative D call TRBD1 (6 bases). CDR1 is MGHDK, CDR2 SYGVNS, per germline. Trimming removed 4 bases at V and 0 bases at J, with 12 bases between. This CDR3 is built from 15 residues. CDR3 loop: CASSVGQGYQETQYF. CDR3 coding DNA: TGTGCCAGCAGTGTGGGCCAGGGGTACCAAGAGACCCAGTACTTC.

This clonotype came up many times. The chain has TRBV7-8 and TRBJ2-3; D assignment may be TRBD1 or TRBD2 (5 bases each). The CDR3 runs 16 residues. V was pared by 5 bases and J by 0 bases, with 15 bases between. The germline V gene encodes CDR1 SGHVS and CDR2 FQNEAQ. The chain's CDR3 is CASSHRSGPSTDTQYF. For the CDR3, the DNA is TGTGCCAGCAGCCACCGTTCGGGGCCGAGCACAGATACGCAGTATTTT.

This clonotype was seen a handful of times. The chain combines TRBV28 with TRBJ2-3, with D possibly TRBD1 on 6 matching bases. The CDR3 totals 15 residues. The V end was cut by 5 bases, the J end by 2 bases, with 14 bases between. Germline V gene data show CDR1 as MDHEN and CDR2 as SYDVKM. CDR3 amino acids: CASSLRTGNTDTQYF. The CDR3 bases are TGTGCCAGCAGTCTACGTACAGGGAACACAGATACGCAGTATTTT.

The chain uses TRBV5-1 and TRBJ2-3; D is unresolved. The V gene's germline CDR1 is SGHRS and CDR2 YFSETQ. The V gene lost 4 bases and the J gene lost 1 base, with 13 bases spanning the gap. The CDR3 sequence is 15 residues long. CDR3 DNA sequence: TGCGCCAGCAGCCATCGAGGCGCAGGCACAGATACGCAGTATTTT. It is translated as CASSHRGAGTDTQYF.

The J gene is TRBJ2-3, the V gene TRBV7-2; unclear D gene. The V end lost 2 bases, the J end lost 0 bases, and 9 bases lay between the germline ends. This CDR3 is 15 amino acids long. Germline V gene sequence: CDR1 SGHTA, CDR2 FQGNSA. DNA for the CDR3: TGTGCCAGCAGCTTACAGGCCCCTAGCACAGATACGCAGTATTTT. Its protein product is CASSLQAPSTDTQYF. The full variable domain, with the rest looked up from reference TRBV7-2 and TRBJ2-3, is GAGVSQSPSNKVTEKGKDVELRCDPISGHTALYWYRQSLGQGLEFLIYFQGNSAPDKSGLPSDRFSAERTGGSVSTLTIQRTQQEDSAVYLCASSLQAPSTDTQYFGPGTRLTVL.

This rearrangement joins TRBV7-2 to TRBJ1-2; a weak D match, TRBD1 (6 bases). V was shortened by 3 bases and J by 0 bases, with 14 bases between the two germline ends. This CDR3 comprises 16 residues. The V gene's germline CDR1 is SGHTA and CDR2 FQGNSA. The CDR3 region is CASSLADGTPNYGYTF. CDR3 coding DNA: TGTGCCAGCAGCTTGGCCGACGGGACACCTAACTATGGCTACACCTTC.

The rearrangement uses TRBV29-1 and TRBJ2-5; TRBD1 is a possible D gene (6 bases). The germline CDR1 and CDR2 sequences are SQVTM and ANQGSEA. The CDR3 has 17 amino acids. V gave up 3 bases and J gave up 0 bases, with 20 bases separating them. The CDR3: CSVEGQGTDYYQETQYF. CDR3 nucleotide sequence: TGCAGCGTTGAGGGGCAGGGGACCGACTATTACCAAGAGACCCAGTACTTC.

This chain links TRBV7-2 with TRBJ1-3; 8 nucleotides match TRBD1. CDR1 and CDR2 (germline): SGHTA, FQGNSA. The CDR3 is 15 residues long. The J segment lost 9 bases and the V segment lost 5 bases, leaving 12 bases of the junction unmatched. CDR3 sequence reads: CASSPYRGVVSTIYF. The CDR3 nucleotides are TGTGCCAGCAGCCCTTACAGGGGGGTTGTTAGCACCATATATTTT.

The chain is built from TRBV5-1 and TRBJ2-7; D is unresolved. CDR3 size: 13 residues. Trimming took off 0 bases at V and 5 bases at J, with 9 bases between the two ends. Germline values: CDR1 SGHRS, CDR2 YFSETQ. CDR3 loop: CASSLEGSHEQYF. The CDR3, as DNA: TGCGCCAGCAGCTTGGAAGGGTCCCACGAGCAGTACTTC. Combining the CDR3 with reference TRBV5-1 and TRBJ2-7 gives the whole variable domain KAGVTQTPRYLIKTRGQQVTLSCSPISGHRSVSWYQQTPGQGLQFLFEYFSETQRNKGNFPGRFSGRQFSNSRSEMNVSTLELGDSALYLCASSLEGSHEQYFGPGTRLTVT.

This clonotype was detected only a few times. This chain connects TRBV7-9 to TRBJ1-1; D not resolved. Germline lookup yields CDR1 SEHNR and CDR2 FQNEAQ (reference sequence). The CDR3 runs to 13 residues. V lost 5 bases and J lost 1, with 8 bases in between. In nucleotides, the CDR3 is TGTGCCAGCAGCGCCCGGCCGAACACTGAAGCTTTCTTT. It codes for CASSARPNTEAFF.

This rearrangement joins TRBV12-3 or TRBV12-4 to TRBJ1-1; no reliable D call. This CDR3 has 14 residues. The ends were cut back, 7 bases at V and 1 base at J, with 13 bases in the middle. The CDR3 loop reads CASTSGRKNTEAFF. The CDR3 region has the DNA TGTGCCAGCACCAGCGGACGGAAGAACACTGAAGCTTTCTTT.

V gene TRBV19 combines with J gene TRBJ1-1, with a possible D match to TRBD1 (6 bases). V was shortened by 1 base and J by 4 bases, with 19 bases between the two germline ends. The V gene's germline CDR1 is LNHDA and CDR2 SQIVND (reference sequence). CDR3 size: 17 residues. The CDR3 protein is CASSIVSGTPKGTEAFF. CDR3 bases: TGTGCCAGTAGTATAGTGTCCGGGACACCCAAGGGCACTGAAGCTTTCTTT.

This clonotype has just a few counts. The chain is built from TRBV7-9 and TRBJ2-7; a weak D match, TRBD1 (5 bases). From germline, CDR1 is SEHNR and CDR2 FQNEAQ (reference sequence). There are 17 residues in the CDR3. The V and J ends lost 2 bases and 0 bases respectively, with 17 bases between them. The DNA for the CDR3 is TGTGCCAGCAGCTTAACAAAATCAGTAGACAGCTCCTACGAGCAGTACTTC. It encodes CASSLTKSVDSSYEQYF. Supplemented by reference TRBV7-9 and TRBJ2-7, the full variable domain reads DTGVSQNPRHKITKRGQNVTFRCDPISEHNRLYWYRQTLGQGPEFLTYFQNEAQLEKSRLLSDRFSAERPKGSFSTLEIQRTEQGDSAMYLCASSLTKSVDSSYEQYFGPGTRLTVT.

The table lists this clonotype with a few counts. CDR3 bases: TGTGCCAGCAGCCAAGAGTTTGGGACAGTAACTTCACCCCTCCACTTT. Translation: CASSQEFGTVTSPLHF. The chain uses TRBV14 and TRBJ1-6; 7 nucleotides agree with TRBD1. CDR1 is SGHDN and CDR2 is FVKESK in the germline V gene. With 0 bases clipped from V and 9 bases from J, the junction kept 8 bases outside the gene matches. The CDR3 covers 16 residues. Full variable domain (rest looked up from reference TRBV14 and TRBJ1-6): EAGVTQFPSHSVIEKGQTVTLRCDPISGHDNLYWYRRVMGKEIKFLLHFVKESKQDESGMPNNRFLAERTGGTYSTLKVQPAELEDSGVYFCASSQEFGTVTSPLHFGNGTRLTVT.

A few counts support this clonotype. The chain combines TRBV4-1 with TRBJ1-4, with TRBD1 as a possible D gene (5 bases). The CDR3 sequence is 16 residues long. V was pared by 2 bases and J by 10 bases, with 20 bases between. Per germline, CDR1 MGHRA and CDR2 YSYEKL. CDR3 residues: CASSQPMTETTRKLFF. DNA for the CDR3: TGCGCCAGCAGCCAACCCATGACAGAAACGACTCGAAAACTGTTTTTT.

This clonotype was picked up a small number of times. The chain combines TRBV3-1 with TRBJ1-6; D is unclear. Per germline, CDR1 LGHDT and CDR2 YNNKEL (reference sequence). This CDR3 is 14 amino acids long. V was trimmed by 1 base and J by 7 bases, leaving 8 bases between them. The CDR3 DNA reads TGTGCCAGCAGCCAAGGGCCTCAAAATTCACCCCTCCACTTT. This sequence encodes CASSQGPQNSPLHF.

This chain connects TRBV15 to TRBJ2-5, with a weak D call TRBD2 (6 bases). The CDR3 spans 18 residues. Germline CDR1 is LNHNV and CDR2 is YYDKDF (reference sequence). V lost 1 base, J lost 1 base, and 19 bases lay in between. The CDR3 loop reads CATSRVGGRAEGQETQYF. The CDR3 bases are TGTGCCACCAGCAGAGTGGGGGGTAGGGCTGAGGGCCAAGAGACCCAGTACTTC.